The rows below give T cell receptor beta chains drawn from one sample of a study of blood T cell repertoires in COVID-19. Assay used: immunoSEQ multiplex PCR; TCRdb lists only in-frame clones, some missing. The sample lists 210,000 or so clones, less than 90% occurring once. Material: PBMCs or T cells enriched from blood (not recorded which). The origin of the receptors is a woman aged 50 to 65 in a cohort exposed to, infected with or recovered from COVID-19 (not recorded which). CDR3s include the opening cysteine and the closing phenylalanine or tryptophan. D genes are given only for firm matches. Where a row states a size, it is once, few, many or the class of an expanded clone; other rows omit it.

V gene	D gene	J gene	CDR3 length	clone size	CDR3 DNA	CDR3 protein
TRBV2	NA	TRBJ1-1	14	once	TGTGCCAGCAGTGAAGCGCGGGGGTTAGATGAAGCTTTCTTT	CASSEARGLDEAFF
TRBV18	TRBD1	TRBJ1-1	15	NA	TGTGCCAGCTCACCTAAGACAGGGATGAACACTGAAGCTTTCTTT	CASSPKTGMNTEAFF
TRBV5-1	TRBD1	TRBJ1-6	14	few	TGCGCCAGCAGCTTGGAGGACAGGAATTCACCCCTCCACTTT	CASSLEDRNSPLHF
TRBV10-3	NA	TRBJ2-7	14	NA	TGTGCCATCAGTGCGGGCGGGCGGGCCTACGAGCAGTACTTC	CAISAGGRAYEQYF
TRBV5-4	TRBD1	TRBJ1-1	16	NA	TGTGCCAGCAGCTTGGCCGGGACAGTGGGAAACACTGAAGCTTTCTTT	CASSLAGTVGNTEAFF
TRBV7-2	NA	TRBJ1-1	15	NA	TGTGCCAGCAGCCCCCAGGGTCCTCGAAACACTGAAGCTTTCTTT	CASSPQGPRNTEAFF
TRBV4-1	NA	TRBJ1-5	16	NA	TGCGCCAGCAGCCAAGAGGGTTCAGGGAGCAATCAGCCCCAGCATTTT	CASSQEGSGSNQPQHF
TRBV19	NA	TRBJ2-2	12	few	TGTGCCAGTAGCCATAACACCGGGGAGCTGTTTTTT	CASSHNTGELFF
TRBV5-5	NA	TRBJ2-7	15	NA	TGTGCCAGCAGCTTGGGGTCAGGGTGGCCCTACGAGCAGTACTTC	CASSLGSGWPYEQYF
TRBV30	NA	TRBJ2-3	14	NA	TGTGCCTGGAGAGGGGGGGTCTCCACAGATACGCAGTATTTT	CAWRGGVSTDTQYF
TRBV2	TRBD1	TRBJ2-3	15	few	TGTGCCAGCAGTGATAGTCAGGGGGACACAGATACGCAGTATTTT	CASSDSQGDTDTQYF
TRBV19	NA	TRBJ1-5	14	NA	TGTGCCAGTTCGCAGGGGAATAGCAATCAGCCCCAGCATTTT	CASSQGNSNQPQHF
TRBV19	NA	TRBJ1-6	13	NA	TGTGCCAGTGGTGAGTCCTATAATTCACCCCTCCACTTT	CASGESYNSPLHF
TRBV7-2	TRBD1	TRBJ2-1	18	NA	TGTGCCAGCAGCTTAGTGTTTAGGACAGGGGGCCCCTACAATGAGCAGTTCTTC	CASSLVFRTGGPYNEQFF
TRBV4-3	TRBD2	TRBJ2-1	20	NA	TGCGCCAGCAGCCAAGATTATAAAATGGCTAGCGGGGGGCCCGGAGATGAGCAGTTCTTC	CASSQDYKMASGGPGDEQFF
TRBV27	TRBD1	TRBJ1-5	17	NA	TGTGCCAGCAACCGGGACAGGGGTGTTTTTAGCAATCAGCCCCAGCATTTT	CASNRDRGVFSNQPQHF
TRBV7-2	NA	TRBJ1-6	14	NA	TGTGCCAGCAGCTTATGGGGGGAGAATTCACCCCTCCACTTT	CASSLWGENSPLHF